Below are 6 T cell receptor beta chains sequenced from a single sample in a study of tumor-infiltrating lymphocytes in primary liver carcinoma. With a constant-region primer, TCR beta cDNA was made from 450 to 500 ng of total RNA. It was through three nested multiplex PCR rounds of slightly modified ARM-PCR that TCR beta libraries arose. The opening two PCR rounds, about 11 cycles each, paired TRBV1-TRBV30 forward primers with a C-beta reverse primer. MiXCR was run by TCRdb on the multiplex PCR reads, yielding one entry per CDR3 protein. The repertoire includes about 74,000 distinct CDR3 sequences, about 70% of them detected once, and about a quarter sits in the top ten. From unsorted bulk tissue weighing roughly 17-34 mg, DNA and RNA were co-extracted. Material for sequencing was liver tumor tissue from sampling region 4. Documented subset: tumor region T4, right-lateral pole. The receptors were sampled from a man in his forties or fifties with primary liver carcinoma and hepatitis B virus infection.

There are many counts of this clonotype. The chain carries TRBV5-4 and TRBJ1-2; D not resolved. Germline V CDR1 and CDR2: SGHNT, YYREEE (reference sequence). The CDR3 has 14 residues. V lost 6 bases, J lost 7 bases, and 19 bases lay in between. The CDR3 is CASTIGGSGFGYTF. For the CDR3, the DNA is TGTGCCAGCACCATTGGTGGATCAGGTTTTGGCTACACCTTC.

In its sample, this clonotype was seen once. The conserved closing phenylalanine or tryptophan is absent in this CDR3, likely reflecting a read error. Because the CDR3's place on the DNA is in doubt, the DNA is left out and the CDR3 is given as listed by TCRdb. This rearrangement joins TRBV6-1 to TRBJ2-7; no check of the table's D call, TRBD2, against the DNA was made. Counting both end residues, the CDR3 totals 8 amino acids. Germline V gene lookup returns CDR1 MNHNS and CDR2 SASEGT. CDR3 sequence reads: CASSEPAS.

With respect to this clonotype: This could be a read error, since a much larger clone is one nucleotide away. The chain employs TRBV7-9 and TRBJ1-1, with D unclear. Trimming pared 7 bases from V and 7 bases from J, leaving 16 bases between. The CDR3 totals 13 residues. Germline V gene sequence: CDR1 SEHNR, CDR2 FQNEAQ (reference sequence). In nucleotides, the CDR3 is TGTGCCAGCATCCCAAGACAAGAGGGTGAAGCTTTCTTT. This encodes CASIPRQEGEAFF.

This clonotype was recorded only once. A junction boundary mismatches the germline segment, possibly from a read error. The CDR3 nucleotides are TGTACCACCAGTGATACGACTGTCAAACAGGGGGAGCAGTTCTTC. Encoded protein: CTTSDTTVKQGEQFF. This chain connects TRBV24-1 to TRBJ2-1; 7 bases line up with TRBD1. CDR1 KGHDR and CDR2 SFDVKD come from the germline V gene. The CDR3 is 15 residues long.

For this clonotype: Its ends do not fully match the called genes, so a read error is possible. V gene TRBV6-5 combines with J gene TRBJ2-7; 7 bases are a match to TRBD2. The CDR3 extends over 14 amino acids. Germline V gene lookup returns CDR1 MNHEY and CDR2 SVGAGI. The CDR3 bases are TGTGCCTCCAGGCCGGAGGGACTAACATACGAGCAGTGCTTC. The encoded protein is CASRPEGLTYEQCF.

This clonotype appeared many times. This chain uses TRBV4-1 with TRBJ2-7, with D tentatively TRBD2 (6 bases). The V end was cut by 0 bases, the J end by 1 base, with 16 bases between. From germline, CDR1 is MGHRA and CDR2 YSYEKL. This CDR3 contains 17 residues. CDR3: CASSQEPTEGSSYEQYF. In nucleotides, the CDR3 is TGCGCCAGCAGCCAAGAACCTACGGAGGGGTCATCCTACGAGCAGTACTTC.